Detailed here is one T cell receptor beta chain. There is no known antigen for this receptor. No much larger clonotype is one base removed from it; base qualities were not supplied. Each donor gave one peripheral blood draw, roughly 110 mL on average, collected into heparinised tubes. A BD FACSAria II was used to sort naive, central memory, regulatory and stem cell-like memory CD4+ T cells with a panel that included CD45RO, CCR7, CD25, CD127, CD95 and CD27. Purity was above 98% for every sorted population. PBMCs were isolated immediately by Lymphoprep density gradient centrifugation and stained directly without culture. Samples were stained and sorted in pairs, with one healthy donor and one patient per experiment, so that batch effects were minimized. Reading the germline V gene (reference sequence) gives CDR1 LNHDA and CDR2 SQIVND. The CDR3 goes from the cysteine to the phenylalanine over 16 residues. Of the read, only the CDR3 DNA is kept; its 48 bases are in frame from base 1. The germline V end is reduced by 3 bases and the J end by 7 bases; junction bases left unmatched: 5.

The entire amount of isolated RNA was reverse transcribed using the High Capacity cDNA Reverse Transcription Kit, so the sequenced TCRB transcripts were expressed ones. Deep immunoSEQ sequencing was performed on naive, central memory and regulatory T cell samples, with an average of around 3.4 million total reads per sample. After sorted cells were lysed in RLT buffer, RNA was extracted with DNase-treated RNeasy Micro or Mini kits, with the choice depending on cell number. To prevent cross-contamination, each cell subset was processed individually, whereas patient and healthy donor samples were processed jointly. TCRB sequences were amplified from cDNA with the immunoSEQ multiplex PCR, producing 87-bp fragments spanning the CDR3 region. The amplicons were sequenced using the Illumina HiSeq platform. Regarding the original processing steps: PCR bias was corrected computationally using synthetic template baselines, and reads within Hamming distance 2 were collapsed, with unmergeable singletons discarded. Reads were aligned against IMGT so that V, D and J genes, CDR3 length and insertions or deletions at six rearrangement sites could be assigned. Within each subset, clonotype counts were normalized to the number of sorted cells before true diversity and Gini coefficients were calculated with the tcR R package. The overlap coefficient, calculated on TCRB nucleotide sequences, was used to quantify repertoire sharing. This is the immuneACCESS table as TCRdb keeps it, with only in-frame sequences that have V and J called. A part of the clones is gone; compared with another copy, unresolved V genes explain less than half, and the rest is unexplained. The D gene and trimming were derived from the DNA, and the V and J assignments and clone size from that table. Counted in this sample were about 45,000 clones; about half of them appeared once. Approximately 2.1% of the sample goes to the ten largest clones.

This entry is derived from a study of beta chain features in type 1 diabetes (dated by TCRdb to the late 2010s). Regarding the complete study: Patients and healthy donors did not differ in mean age, gender distribution, total cell number or subset yield. A total of about 100,000,000 sorted cells were examined across all samples, and RNA yield correlated strongly with the number of cells per subset. In the study, recently diagnosed type 1 diabetes patients and matched healthy donors were compared on the TCRB repertoires of their sorted circulating CD4+ T cell subsets. Naive and central memory subsets were obtained from all 30 or so donors, but regulatory and stem cell-like memory subsets were isolated from only 8 patients and about 8 healthy donors. What the authors observed across the whole study: Because cDNA rather than genomic DNA was sequenced, highly expressing activated cells could have been over-represented, although no difference in activation and CD3 levels was found between groups. A moderate but significant shortening of TCRB CDR3 length was observed in type 1 diabetes patients in all four CD4+ subsets. Because the HLA sub-analyses included only small numbers of individuals, any influence of HLA type on TCRB rearrangement was left unresolved. Naive, central memory and regulatory TCRB repertoires appeared to be more alike among patients than among healthy donors. Fewer insertions and more nucleotide deletions at VDJ recombination sites were observed in patients with type 1 diabetes, implying thymic rearrangement abnormalities. PCR might favor shorter templates, but patient and control samples were amplified and corrected together, so any skew would affect both groups equally.

The chain is made from TRBV19 and TRBJ2-1; 14 bases in between match TRBD2. This TCR was recovered from a woman under 30 in good health. The sequenced material came from Tregs from blood. The cell subset or site tag for this specimen amounts to: regulatory CD4+ T cells. The DNA reads TGTGCCAGTAGTATGGGGGGGACTAGCGGGAGTAATGAGCAGTTCTTC. This is translated as CASSMGGTSGSNEQFF.